Presented here are 31 T cell receptor beta chains from one specimen sequenced in a study of T-cell memory formation after mild COVID-19. TCRdb re-called the 5' RACE reads with MiXCR, one entry per CDR3 protein. Of about 560,000 distinct CDR3 sequences in the sample, 15% to 20% were seen once. Sequencing was performed on PBMCs or a T cell subset sorted from them (not recorded which). These receptors originate from an adult woman who had mild COVID-19 (a few samples of this study predate the infection). Cell type and time point are not known.

This clonotype was seen only a few times. The rearrangement joins TRBV4-1 to TRBJ1-5; D is ambiguous. The CDR3 has 14 residues. Per the germline V gene, CDR1 is MGHRA and CDR2 is YSYEKL. Trimming removed 1 base at V and 11 bases at J, with 15 bases between. The CDR3 nucleotides read TGCGCCAGCAGCCAAGTCGTCTGGGCTAGGTCCCAGCATTTT. It is translated as CASSQVVWARSQHF.

V gene TRBV18 combines with J gene TRBJ1-1, with 10 bases that match TRBD1. J lost 2 bases, V lost 4 bases, and 7 bases had no gene match. The CDR3 has 16 amino acids. Germline V gene sequence: CDR1 KGHSH, CDR2 LQKENI. DNA for the CDR3: TGTGCCAGCTCACTCCAGCGGGACAGGGGAAACACTGAAGCTTTCTTT. This sequence encodes CASSLQRDRGNTEAFF.

This rearrangement joins TRBV12-3 or TRBV12-4 to TRBJ2-7; 7 bases map to TRBD2. The CDR3 loop spans 14 amino acids. The trim removed 7 bases at V and 2 bases at J, leaving 8 bases unmatched. As DNA, the CDR3 is TGTGCCAGCACGAGCTCACGGGAGGCCTACGAGCAGTACTTC. This gives the protein CASTSSREAYEQYF.

The V call is TRBV28, the J call TRBJ2-5, with TRBD1 as a possible D gene (7 bases). Germline CDR1 reads MDHEN; CDR2 reads SYDVKM. The V gene lost 2 bases and the J gene lost 3 bases, with 19 bases spanning the gap. The CDR3 consists of 17 residues. CDR3 in DNA: TGTGCCAGCAGTTTAGAGGTCGGTGACAGGGAGGAAGAGACCCAGTACTTC. This sequence encodes CASSLEVGDREEETQYF.

V gene TRBV6-6 combines with J gene TRBJ1-3; maybe TRBD1 (5 bases). V was cut by 4 bases and J by 0 bases, with 10 bases left in between. The CDR3 sequence is 15 residues long. Germline loops: CDR1 MNHNY, CDR2 SVGAGI (reference sequence). CDR3 region: CASSFDRASGNTIYF. DNA for the CDR3: TGTGCCAGCAGTTTTGACAGAGCCTCTGGAAACACCATATATTTT.

V gene TRBV5-1 combines with J gene TRBJ2-5; the D gene is possibly TRBD1 (7 bases). This CDR3 has 17 residues. Germline V gives CDR1 SGHRS, CDR2 YFSETQ. V lost 4 bases and J 5 bases, leaving 24 bases between the germline ends. CDR3 in amino acids: CASSPGQRVRNDETQYF. The CDR3 bases are TGCGCCAGCAGCCCGGGACAGCGGGTGAGAAACGATGAGACCCAGTACTTC.

V is TRBV29-1 and J is TRBJ1-1, with D unclear. Trimming removed 6 bases at V and 4 bases at J, with 6 bases between. The CDR3 extends over 10 amino acids. The germline CDR1 and CDR2 sequences are SQVTM and ANQGSEA. CDR3 residues: CSVGITEAFF. The CDR3 DNA reads TGCAGCGTGGGGATCACTGAAGCTTTCTTT.

This clonotype turned up a few times. In nucleotides, the CDR3 is TGTGCCACCAGCAGAGAAGAGGGAACCTACGAGCAGTACTTC. Protein product: CATSREEGTYEQYF. The V and J genes are TRBV15 and TRBJ2-7; possibly TRBD2 for D (5 bases). CDR1 LNHNV and CDR2 YYDKDF come from the germline V gene (reference sequence). The CDR3 runs 14 residues. With 0 bases removed from V and 2 bases from J, the gap between germline ends came to 8 bases.

V gene TRBV5-1 combines with J gene TRBJ2-6; 7 nucleotides line up with TRBD1. The length of the CDR3 is 17 residues. V was pared by 4 bases and J by 0 bases, with 7 bases of the junction left unmatched. CDR1 SGHRS and CDR2 YFSETQ come from the germline V gene. The CDR3 here is CASSRLAGGSGANVLTF. The CDR3 DNA is TGCGCCAGCAGCCGTCTAGCAGGGGGCTCTGGGGCCAACGTCCTGACTTTC.

This clonotype was detected only a few times. The J gene is TRBJ2-1, the V gene TRBV7-2; D might be TRBD1 or TRBD2, each matching 5 bases. The CDR3 consists of 15 residues. CDR1 SGHTA and CDR2 FQGNSA come from the germline V gene. Trimming shortened V by 3 bases and J by 4 bases, and 13 bases separated the two germline ends. CDR3 DNA sequence: TGTGCCAGCAGCTTTCGGGCGTGGGGGTACAATGAGCAGTTCTTC. It is translated as CASSFRAWGYNEQFF. The full variable domain, rest sourced from reference TRBV7-2 and TRBJ2-1, is GAGVSQSPSNKVTEKGKDVELRCDPISGHTALYWYRQSLGQGLEFLIYFQGNSAPDKSGLPSDRFSAERTGGSVSTLTIQRTQQEDSAVYLCASSFRAWGYNEQFFGPGTRLTVL.

This clonotype was detected a few times. V is TRBV7-6 and J is TRBJ2-5; D might be TRBD1 or TRBD2, each matching 5 bases. Trimming took 5 bases from V and 2 from J, leaving 18 bases between them. CDR1 is SGHVS, CDR2 FNYEAQ, per germline. The CDR3 is made up of 16 amino acids. Written as DNA, the CDR3 is TGTGCCAGCAGCCCCAGGGCTAGCCGAGGTCAAGAGACCCAGTACTTC. Protein product: CASSPRASRGQETQYF.

This chain joins TRBV11-2 and TRBJ1-2, with D possibly TRBD1 on 6 matching bases. V lost 4 bases and J lost 7, with 22 bases in between. The V gene's germline CDR1 is SGHAT and CDR2 FQNNGV. CDR3 length: 16 residues. The CDR3 protein is CASSSNRGQLKSGYTF. CDR3 in DNA: TGTGCCAGCAGCTCAAATCGGGGGCAGTTGAAGAGTGGCTACACCTTC.

This chain connects TRBV27 to TRBJ2-3; D is ambiguous. CDR3 length equals 14 residues. Trimming pared 5 bases from V and 0 bases from J, leaving 9 bases between. Germline assignment: CDR1 MNHEY and CDR2 SMNVEV (reference sequence). The CDR3 loop reads CASSAPPSTDTQYF. In DNA form, the CDR3 reads TGTGCCAGCAGTGCTCCTCCCAGCACAGATACGCAGTATTTT.

The chain couples TRBV20-1 to TRBJ1-5, with D perhaps matching TRBD1 (6 bases). Trimming took off 0 bases at V and 6 bases at J, with 9 bases between the two ends. Germline V lookup: CDR1 DFQATT, CDR2 SNEGSKA (reference sequence). The CDR3 runs to 13 residues. In DNA, the CDR3 is TGCAGTGCTAGAGAGGGGGCCACTCAGCCCCAGCATTTT. Translating gives CSAREGATQPQHF.

This chain uses TRBV5-5 with TRBJ1-1, with 7 bases lining up with TRBD1. After removal of 2 bases from V and 4 bases from J, the junction contained 20 bases not matched to a gene. This CDR3 is 19 amino acids long. CDR1 SGHKS and CDR2 YYEKEE come from the germline V gene (reference sequence). The DNA of the CDR3 is TGTGCCAGCAGCTTCCGGAACAAAGGGTACAGGGGCGGAAGCACTGAAGCTTTCTTT. It is translated as CASSFRNKGYRGGSTEAFF.

This rearrangement joins TRBV9 to TRBJ2-5, with 8 bases aligning to TRBD2. Per the germline V gene, CDR1 is SGDLS and CDR2 is YYNGEE. The length of the CDR3 is 15 residues. V shed 0 bases and J 4 bases; nucleotides not matched to a gene: 5. Here the CDR3 reads CASSVVGLAGETQYF. The CDR3 nucleotides read TGTGCCAGCAGCGTAGTAGGGCTAGCGGGAGAGACCCAGTACTTC.

V usage is TRBV6-2 or TRBV6-3 and J usage is TRBJ2-3; a possible D gene is TRBD2 (6 bases). Germline V CDR1 and CDR2: MNHEY, SVGEGT. V was trimmed by 2 bases and J by 5 bases, leaving 8 bases between them. The CDR3 consists of 13 residues. The chain's CDR3 is CASSYDGGDTQYF. In nucleotides, the CDR3 is TGTGCCAGCAGTTACGACGGGGGAGATACGCAGTATTTT.

The J gene is TRBJ2-7, the V gene TRBV15; perhaps TRBD1 as D (6 bases). Per the germline V gene, CDR1 is LNHNV and CDR2 is YYDKDF (reference sequence). The V and J ends lost 3 bases and 0 bases respectively, with 12 bases between them. This CDR3 comprises 15 residues. The CDR3 DNA is TGTGCCACCAGCAGTGTCGGACAGCTCTCCTACGAGCAGTACTTC. Translation gives CATSSVGQLSYEQYF.

There are a few counts of this clonotype. J is TRBJ2-3 and V is TRBV29-1; possible D gene TRBD2, 5 bases. From germline, CDR1 is SQVTM and CDR2 ANQGSEA. CDR3 length: 13 amino acids. Trimming pared 7 bases from V and 4 bases from J, leaving 15 bases between. The CDR3, as DNA: TGCAGCGCCCCGGTGGAGGTTGCAGATACGCAGTATTTT. Protein sequence: CSAPVEVADTQYF.

This clonotype has just a few counts. This chain links TRBV2 with TRBJ2-2; TRBD2 aligns across 11 bases. The CDR3 has 16 amino acids. Looked up from germline, CDR1 is SNHLY and CDR2 is FYNNEI. The junction had 7 bases not matched to a gene; V was cut back by 3 bases and J by 7 bases. CDR3 sequence: CASSELSGRANGELFF. The CDR3 DNA sequence: TGTGCCAGCAGTGAGCTTAGCGGGAGGGCAAACGGGGAGCTGTTTTTT.

The chain couples TRBV7-3 to TRBJ2-3, with D tentatively TRBD2 (6 bases). The CDR3 runs to 15 residues. Germline loops: CDR1 SGHTA, CDR2 FQGTGA. With 2 bases removed from V and 2 bases from J, the gap between germline ends came to 11 bases. The CDR3 region is CASSLSAGLTDTQYF. Here the CDR3 DNA reads TGTGCCAGCAGCTTATCAGCGGGCCTCACAGATACGCAGTATTTT.

V and J are TRBV7-8 and TRBJ2-1; 12 nucleotides match TRBD2. The CDR3 is 17 residues long. Germline CDR1 is SGHVS and CDR2 is FQNEAQ. J was trimmed by 4 bases and V by 4 bases; bases with no gene match: 8. CDR3 sequence reads: CASSYTVGLAGYNEQFF. CDR3 in DNA: TGTGCCAGCAGCTATACGGTTGGACTAGCGGGATACAATGAGCAGTTCTTC. Using reference TRBV7-8 and TRBJ2-1 for the parts outside the CDR3, the full variable domain is GAGVSQSPRYKVAKRGQDVALRCDPISGHVSLFWYQQALGQGPEFLTYFQNEAQLDKSGLPSDRFFAERPEGSVSTLKIQRTQQEDSAVYLCASSYTVGLAGYNEQFFGPGTRLTVL.

The table lists this clonotype with a few counts. The chain joins TRBV5-1 to TRBJ2-5; TRBD2 aligns across 9 bases. V lost 1 base to trimming and J lost 2 bases; unmatched junction nucleotides: 6. Germline V lookup: CDR1 SGHRS, CDR2 YFSETQ. The CDR3 is 16 amino acids. This CDR3 reads CASSLFASGAQETQYF. The CDR3 DNA sequence: TGCGCCAGCAGCTTGTTCGCTAGCGGGGCACAAGAGACCCAGTACTTC.

The chain uses TRBV4-1 and TRBJ2-1; 7 nucleotides line up with TRBD2. Germline assignment: CDR1 MGHRA and CDR2 YSYEKL. The CDR3 spans 16 residues. The V gene end was trimmed by 1 base and the J gene end by 2 bases; junction bases not matched to a gene: 5. CDR3 residues: CASSQAASGPYNEQFF. CDR3 sequence (DNA): TGCGCCAGCAGCCAAGCGGCTAGCGGCCCCTACAATGAGCAGTTCTTC.

A few counts support this clonotype. The chain uses TRBV5-1 and TRBJ1-1; D call uncertain. The CDR3 loop spans 14 amino acids. Germline CDR1 and CDR2: SGHRS and YFSETQ. Trimming took 0 bases from V and 3 from J, leaving 9 bases between them. CDR3 DNA sequence: TGCGCCAGCAGCTTGGCCCGGCAGGACACTGAAGCTTTCTTT. Residues: CASSLARQDTEAFF. Full variable domain (remainder filled in from reference TRBV5-1 and TRBJ1-1): KAGVTQTPRYLIKTRGQQVTLSCSPISGHRSVSWYQQTPGQGLQFLFEYFSETQRNKGNFPGRFSGRQFSNSRSEMNVSTLELGDSALYLCASSLARQDTEAFFGQGTRLTVV.

This CDR3 is CASSSLQGSAGYTF. The DNA of the CDR3 is TGTGCCAGCAGCTCTTTACAGGGTTCGGCTGGCTACACCTTC. The chain carries TRBV5-6 and TRBJ1-2; possibly TRBD1 for D (6 bases). This CDR3 region has 14 residues. V shed 3 bases and J shed 7 bases, with 16 bases lying between them. Germline V gene lookup returns CDR1 SGHDT and CDR2 YYEEEE.

The J gene is TRBJ2-3, the V gene TRBV20-1; 12 bases match TRBD2. Germline CDR1 is DFQATT and CDR2 is SNEGSKA (reference sequence). The CDR3 has 17 amino acids. The V segment lost 3 bases and the J segment 4 bases; nucleotides outside the gene matches: 11. CDR3 amino acids: CSASASGGGLRADTQYF. CDR3 DNA: TGCAGTGCTAGCGCTAGCGGGGGGGGCCTTCGTGCAGATACGCAGTATTTT.

This clonotype was seen a handful of times. This chain connects TRBV4-3 to TRBJ2-1; TRBD1 aligns across 8 bases. Germline V CDR1 and CDR2: LGHNA, YSLEER. V dropped 0 bases and J dropped 2; count of bases not matched to a gene: 9. The CDR3 covers 18 residues. The DNA of the CDR3 is TGCGCCAGCAGCCAAGACACAGGGGGGAGGATTCCCTACAATGAGCAGTTCTTC. Translated, it gives CASSQDTGGRIPYNEQFF.

A few counts support this clonotype. The J gene is TRBJ1-1, the V gene TRBV30; no clear D gene. V lost 0 bases, J lost 10 bases, and 18 bases lay in between. CDR1 is GTSNPN and CDR2 is SVGIG in the germline V gene (reference sequence). This CDR3 is 14 amino acids long. The CDR3 sequence is CAWSVLGRTSSAFF. The CDR3 bases are TGTGCCTGGAGTGTACTGGGCAGGACCTCTTCAGCTTTCTTT.

This clonotype was detected ten times or more. The chain employs TRBV7-6 and TRBJ1-5; weak D call: TRBD1 (5 bases). The CDR3 runs 17 residues. Trimming cost V 0 bases and J 1 base, with 13 bases left between them. Germline loops: CDR1 SGHVS, CDR2 FNYEAQ. In nucleotides, the CDR3 is TGTGCCAGCAGCTTAGCCCCAGCGGGGGTAAGCAATCAGCCCCAGCATTTT. Amino acid sequence: CASSLAPAGVSNQPQHF. Variable domain in full (rest from reference TRBV7-6 and TRBJ1-5): GAGVSQSPRYKVTKRGQDVALRCDPISGHVSLYWYRQALGQGPEFLTYFNYEAQQDKSGLPNDRFSAERPEGSISTLTIQRTEQRDSAMYRCASSLAPAGVSNQPQHFGDGTRLSIL.

This chain links TRBV4-2 with TRBJ1-2; D gene unclear. The germline gives CDR1 LGHNA, CDR2 YNFKEQ. The CDR3 covers 14 residues. Trimming removed 1 base at V and 4 bases at J, with 10 bases between. CDR3 sequence: CASSQGEQTYGYTF. DNA of the CDR3: TGTGCCAGCAGCCAAGGGGAACAGACCTATGGCTACACCTTC.